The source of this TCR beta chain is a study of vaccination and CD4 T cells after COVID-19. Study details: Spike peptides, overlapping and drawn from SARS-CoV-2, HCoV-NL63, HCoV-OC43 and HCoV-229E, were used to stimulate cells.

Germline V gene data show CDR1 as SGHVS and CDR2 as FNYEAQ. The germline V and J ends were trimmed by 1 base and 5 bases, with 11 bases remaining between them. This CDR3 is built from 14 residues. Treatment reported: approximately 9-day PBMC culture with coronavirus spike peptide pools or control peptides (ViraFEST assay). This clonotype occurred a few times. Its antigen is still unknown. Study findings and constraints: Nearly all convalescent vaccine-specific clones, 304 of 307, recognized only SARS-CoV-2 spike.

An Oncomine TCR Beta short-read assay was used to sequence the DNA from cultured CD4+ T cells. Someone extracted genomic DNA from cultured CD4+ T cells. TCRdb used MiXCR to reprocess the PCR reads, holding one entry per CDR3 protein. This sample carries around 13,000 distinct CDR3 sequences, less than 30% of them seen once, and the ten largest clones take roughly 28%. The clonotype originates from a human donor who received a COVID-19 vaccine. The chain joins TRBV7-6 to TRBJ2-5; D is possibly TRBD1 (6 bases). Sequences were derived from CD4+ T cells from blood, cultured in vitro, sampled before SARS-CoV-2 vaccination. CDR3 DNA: TGTGCCAGCAGCTTAGGTGCAGGGGTGGAGACCCAGTACTTC. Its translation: CASSLGAGVETQYF.